Here is one T cell receptor beta chain with its context. This CDR3 is built from 15 residues. Germline V CDR1 and CDR2: MNHEY, SVGAGI. V shed 0 bases, J shed 5 bases, and the junction held 6 bases outside the gene matches. Repertoires were generated with immunoSEQ multiplex PCR, while TCRdb's copy carries only in-frame clones and drops some. This repertoire shows 50,000 to 65,000 clones, approximately 80% found once; its top ten account for 5% to 5.5%. The entry originates in a study of blood T cell repertoires in COVID-19. This chain links TRBV6-5 with TRBJ2-5, with 7 bases fitting TRBD1. Material for sequencing was peripheral blood. This TCR came from an older man with acute or convalescent COVID-19. The CDR3 sequence: CASSYSRGGRETQYF. As DNA, the CDR3 is TGTGCCAGCAGTTACTCGCGAGGGGGCCGTGAGACCCAGTACTTC.